Listed below are T cell receptor beta chains from one sample, sequenced in a study of CD8 T cells in ankylosing spondylitis. TCRdb reprocessed the 5' RACE reads with MiXCR, giving one entry per CDR3 protein. Counted here are under 250,000 distinct CDR3 sequences, roughly 8.2% occurring once; the ten biggest clones make up around 4.4%. Sequenced sample: blood, either unsorted or a sorted T cell fraction (not recorded which). All receptors come from a female donor with ankylosing spondylitis or in good health (not recorded which). The CDR3 runs from the conserved cysteine through the conserved F or W. The D gene is left open where the match is weak. Rows give clone size only sometimes, using once, few, many, or a class for an expanded clone.

v_gene,abundance,len,j_gene,d_gene,CDR3aa
TRBV5-1,many,14,TRBJ1-1,-,CASSFSRQNTEAFF
TRBV7-8,many,14,TRBJ1-1,-,CASSFVTGGREAFF
TRBV7-8,many,15,TRBJ2-4,-,CASSLDGLAKNIQYF
TRBV28,-,16,TRBJ2-3,TRBD1,CASSVQTGDFTDTQYF
TRBV10-3,many,15,TRBJ1-1,-,CAISEEAGMNTEAFF
TRBV19,many,13,TRBJ1-5,-,CASIGGGNQPQHF
TRBV2,few,14,TRBJ2-7,-,CASSEGPGSYEQYF
TRBV19,many,15,TRBJ2-3,TRBD2,CASSKVGWEGHTQYF
TRBV6-1,many,15,TRBJ2-1,TRBD2,CASSEIAGLGNEQFF
TRBV5-1,many,13,TRBJ2-7,-,CASSLSDGYEQYF
TRBV5-1,many,14,TRBJ2-5,-,CASSLADNQETQYF
TRBV4-2,few,18,TRBJ1-6,TRBD1,CASSPRTGGRSYNSPLHF
TRBV11-3,many,16,TRBJ2-1,TRBD2,CASSSGTRSLLNEQFF
TRBV20-1,many,11,TRBJ2-3,TRBD2,CSPGGGDTQYF
TRBV10-3,many,11,TRBJ1-1,TRBD1,CAISGDRGAFF
TRBV11-2,many,13,TRBJ1-1,-,CASSIGRNTEAFF
TRBV24-1,many,17,TRBJ1-2,TRBD1,CATRKGPDRTDGYGYTF
TRBV11-3,-,23,TRBJ2-3,TRBD2,CASSLVYRGTSGRKAHTTDTQYF
TRBV7-6,many,16,TRBJ2-5,TRBD2,CASSLNPAGVVKTQYF
TRBV9,many,14,TRBJ2-7,TRBD1,CASSAGTGPHEQYF
TRBV5-1,many,13,TRBJ1-1,TRBD1,CASSPGGTTEAFF